A single sample is the source of the 30 T cell receptor beta chains below, sequenced in a study of cytomegalovirus exposure and HLA in healthy donors (dated by TCRdb to 2016 to 2017). Libraries came from the immunoSEQ multiplex PCR assay. For the multiplex PCR, a mixture combining 60 forward primers for TCR Vbeta segments and 13 reverse primers for TCR Jbeta segments was used. TCRdb limited this immuneACCESS table to in-frame rearrangements with V and J called. A share of clones is missing; checked studies link under half to unresolved V genes, and the rest is unexplained. For this sample there are 100,000 to 120,000 clones; over 65% appear just once. The top ten clones comprise around an eighth of the sample. Sequencing used PBMCs. The receptor set was obtained from a man under 40 in good health and CMV-seropositive.

The gene calls are TRBV19 and TRBJ1-6; a weak D match, TRBD1 (5 bases). CDR1 is LNHDA and CDR2 is SQIVND in the germline V gene (reference sequence). The ends were cut back, 7 bases at V and 4 bases at J, with 14 bases in the middle. The CDR3 length is 15 residues. The CDR3 sequence is CASTYIQEYNSPLHF. The CDR3 DNA reads TGTGCCAGTACCTACATACAGGAATATAATTCACCCCTCCACTTT.

This clone was observed once. The chain employs TRBV5-4 and TRBJ2-3, with 13 bases identical to TRBD2. The CDR3 sequence is 16 residues long. The V segment lost 1 base and the J segment 5 bases; nucleotides outside the gene matches: 4. CDR1 is SGHNT, CDR2 YYREEE, per germline (reference sequence). The CDR3 DNA follows: TGTGCCAGCAGCTTGACTAGCGGGGGGGCCGGAGATACGCAGTATTTT. Amino acids: CASSLTSGGAGDTQYF.

The chain uses TRBV7-2 and TRBJ2-3; tentatively, D is TRBD2 (6 bases). CDR1 is SGHTA, CDR2 FQGNSA, per germline. V gave up 5 bases and J gave up 8 bases, with 20 bases separating them. The CDR3 is made up of 15 amino acids. The CDR3 nucleotides read TGTGCCAGCAGCCCCTTTGGGGGGTCGGGTGCTACGCAGTATTTT. As protein: CASSPFGGSGATQYF.

The chain recombines TRBV28 with TRBJ1-2; tentatively, D is TRBD1 (6 bases). V shed 1 base and J shed 3 bases, with 21 bases lying between them. This CDR3 contains 18 residues. CDR1 MDHEN and CDR2 SYDVKM come from the germline V gene. CDR3 region: CASSLLEFRDTNDYGYTF. Here the CDR3 DNA reads TGTGCCAGCAGTTTATTGGAGTTTCGGGACACCAATGACTATGGCTACACCTTC.

The rearrangement uses TRBV4-3 and TRBJ2-1, with 7 bases aligning to TRBD1. This CDR3 is 18 amino acids long. V dropped 4 bases and J dropped 4; count of bases not matched to a gene: 16. Germline-derived CDR1 and CDR2 are LGHNA and YSLEER. CDR3 in amino acids: CASSPTGRGGNHYNEQFF. The CDR3 DNA reads TGCGCCAGCAGCCCGACAGGGCGAGGGGGAAACCATTACAATGAGCAGTTCTTC.

This chain joins TRBV7-3 and TRBJ1-6; D is unresolved. The CDR3 sequence is 14 residues long. Germline CDR1 reads SGHTA; CDR2 reads FQGTGA. The germline V and J ends were trimmed by 3 bases and 5 bases, with 8 bases remaining between them. The CDR3 loop reads CASSLGSHNSPLHF. In DNA form, the CDR3 reads TGTGCCAGCAGCTTGGGCAGCCATAATTCACCCCTCCACTTT.

A word on this clone: The identical CDR3 is also encoded by other nucleotide sequences in the sample. The chain employs TRBV30 and TRBJ2-5; tentative D call: TRBD2 (5 bases). Trimming shortened V by 2 bases and J by 4 bases, and 11 bases separated the two germline ends. This CDR3 contains 13 residues. Germline V gene lookup returns CDR1 GTSNPN and CDR2 SVGIG (reference sequence). The CDR3 sequence is CAWSFGGAETQYF. CDR3 bases: TGTGCCTGGAGTTTTGGAGGCGCAGAGACCCAGTACTTC. Complete variable domain (other parts from reference TRBV30 and TRBJ2-5): SQTIHQWPATLVQPVGSPLSLECTVEGTSNPNLYWYRQAAGRGLQLLFYSVGIGQISSEVPQNLSASRPQDRQFILSSKKLLLSDSGFYLCAWSFGGAETQYFGPGTRLLVL.

The chain is built from TRBV29-1 and TRBJ1-5, with 10 positions matching TRBD1. CDR3 length: 16 amino acids. Unmatched junction bases numbered 6, after V lost 4 bases and J lost 0 bases. CDR1 is SQVTM, CDR2 ANQGSEA, per germline. The CDR3 DNA follows: TGCAGCGTTGTTTGGGACAGGGGATATAGCAATCAGCCCCAGCATTTT. Amino acid sequence: CSVVWDRGYSNQPQHF.

A single count supports this clone. The rearrangement links TRBV28 to TRBJ1-5; D is perhaps TRBD1 (5 bases). Per germline, CDR1 MDHEN and CDR2 SYDVKM. There are 13 residues in the CDR3. V lost 3 bases, J lost 5 bases, and 8 bases lay in between. The CDR3 region has the DNA TGTGCCAGCAGTTTTGGGGCTTATCAGCCCCAGCATTTT. Protein: CASSFGAYQPQHF. The full variable domain, rest sourced from reference TRBV28 and TRBJ1-5, is DVKVTQSSRYLVKRTGEKVFLECVQDMDHENMFWYRQDPGLGLRLIYFSYDVKMKEKGDIPEGYSVSREKKERFSLILESASTNQTSMYLCASSFGAYQPQHFGDGTRLSIL.

This clone showed up just once. V and J are TRBV29-1 and TRBJ2-2; possible D gene TRBD2, 6 bases. The CDR3 extends over 15 amino acids. V lost 0 bases and J 5 bases, leaving 13 bases between the germline ends. Per germline, CDR1 SQVTM and CDR2 ANQGSEA. The CDR3 nucleotides are TGCAGCGTTGAAGATAGGGTCCGGGGGACCGGGGAGCTGTTTTTT. Translated: CSVEDRVRGTGELFF.

Regarding this clone: This specimen includes other DNA sequences encoding the same CDR3. The chain links TRBV6-5 to TRBJ2-7; 11 nucleotides match TRBD1. This CDR3 has 14 residues. Germline loops: CDR1 MNHEY, CDR2 SVGAGI. The J segment lost 3 bases and the V segment lost 4 bases, leaving 2 bases of the junction unmatched. DNA of the CDR3: TGTGCCAGCAGTTCAGGGACAGGGGGCTACGAGCAGTACTTC. This sequence encodes CASSSGTGGYEQYF.

V is TRBV7-9 and J is TRBJ1-6; 11 bases are shared with TRBD1. The V and J ends lost 5 bases and 9 bases, in that order; junction bases with no gene match: 12. CDR1 SEHNR and CDR2 FQNEAQ come from the germline V gene (reference sequence). The CDR3 length is 17 residues. DNA for the CDR3: TGTGCCAGCAGCCATCGGACAGGGGGCTCCCCGGGTTCACCCCTCCACTTT. Translation gives CASSHRTGGSPGSPLHF.

The chain is built from TRBV28 and TRBJ2-5; 8 bases agree with TRBD2. This CDR3 comprises 14 residues. V lost 6 bases to trimming and J lost 5 bases; unmatched junction nucleotides: 8. Germline CDR1 is MDHEN and CDR2 is SYDVKM. CDR3 residues: CASSPRTSRETQYF. CDR3 DNA: TGTGCCAGCAGCCCCCGGACTAGCCGGGAGACCCAGTACTTC.

The J gene is TRBJ1-5, the V gene TRBV10-3; D is ambiguous. The CDR3 extends over 13 amino acids. Deletions cut 6 bases from V and 5 bases from J, with 11 bases between. The germline V gene encodes CDR1 ENHRY and CDR2 SYGVKD. CDR3 protein: CAISPLEDQPQHF. The CDR3 DNA reads TGTGCCATCAGCCCCTTGGAGGATCAGCCCCAGCATTTT.

This clone was counted between two and nine times. The V and J genes are TRBV5-6 and TRBJ1-5; D is possibly TRBD1 (6 bases). The CDR3 runs 15 residues. Per the germline V gene, CDR1 is SGHDT and CDR2 is YYEEEE. The V gene lost 1 base and the J gene lost 7 bases, with 15 bases spanning the gap. CDR3: CASSLRATGPQPQHF. DNA for the CDR3: TGTGCCAGCAGCTTGCGGGCCACAGGGCCACAGCCCCAGCATTTT.

This rearrangement joins TRBV6-5 to TRBJ2-1, with 9 bases fitting TRBD2. From germline, CDR1 is MNHEY and CDR2 SVGAGI. The V gene end was trimmed by 10 bases and the J gene end by 4 bases; junction bases not matched to a gene: 8. The CDR3 runs to 14 residues. In nucleotides, the CDR3 is TGTGCCACCAGAGCGGGGGGCGTATACAATGAGCAGTTCTTC. This sequence encodes CATRAGGVYNEQFF.

This clone was picked up a small number of times. The chain combines TRBV7-9 with TRBJ2-1, with D possibly being TRBD2 (6 bases). Trimming took off 5 bases at V and 7 bases at J, with 15 bases between the two ends. CDR3 length equals 14 residues. The germline V gene has CDR1 SEHNR and CDR2 FQNEAQ (reference sequence). The CDR3 sequence is CASSPSGTPNEQFF. As DNA, the CDR3 is TGTGCCAGCAGCCCCTCCGGGACTCCGAATGAGCAGTTCTTC.

This clone has just one count. The rearrangement joins TRBV11-2 to TRBJ2-1; 13 bases agree with TRBD2. The CDR3 extends over 16 amino acids. Germline V gene lookup returns CDR1 SGHAT and CDR2 FQNNGV. V shed 1 base, J shed 8 bases, and the junction held 5 bases outside the gene matches. Written as DNA, the CDR3 is TGTGCCAGCAGCTTAGGACTAGCGGGGGGCAGGGATGAGCAGTTCTTC. It yields the protein CASSLGLAGGRDEQFF. Based on the CDR3 plus reference TRBV11-2 and TRBJ2-1, the full variable domain is EAGVAQSPRYKIIEKRQSVAFWCNPISGHATLYWYQQILGQGPKLLIQFQNNGVVDDSQLPKDRFSAERLKGVDSTLKIQPAKLEDSAVYLCASSLGLAGGRDEQFFGPGTRLTVL.

V gene TRBV7-3 combines with J gene TRBJ1-1, with a tentative D call TRBD1 (5 bases). V shed 2 bases and J shed 4 bases, with 8 bases lying between them. In germline, CDR1 is SGHTA, CDR2 FQGTGA. This CDR3 is 13 amino acids long. CDR3 region: CASSLQGSTEAFF. The CDR3 DNA reads as TGTGCCAGCAGCTTACAGGGATCCACTGAAGCTTTCTTT.

A single count supports this clone. The V and J genes are TRBV19 and TRBJ1-5; D may be TRBD1 (5 bases). Germline CDR1 reads LNHDA; CDR2 reads SQIVND (reference sequence). This CDR3 spans 12 amino acids. Trimming removed 7 bases from V and 3 bases from J, with 7 bases in between. CDR3 nucleotides: TGTGCCAGTATAGGGGACAATCAGCCCCAGCATTTT. The encoded protein is CASIGDNQPQHF.

This clone was seen once. The rearrangement uses TRBV28 and TRBJ2-7, with D perhaps matching TRBD2 (6 bases). Trimming cost V 4 bases and J 2 bases, with 18 bases left between them. The CDR3 loop spans 16 amino acids. Per germline, CDR1 MDHEN and CDR2 SYDVKM. CDR3 sequence (DNA): TGTGCCAGCAGTTCTTATCGACCCGGAGGGACCTACGAGCAGTACTTC. Translated: CASSSYRPGGTYEQYF.

The V and J genes are TRBV28 and TRBJ2-7; the match to TRBD2 covers 8 bases. The ends lost 7 bases at V and 4 bases at J; junction bases unmatched: 12. Germline V gene data show CDR1 as MDHEN and CDR2 as SYDVKM. This CDR3 is 15 amino acids long. The CDR3 spells CASIPGGALRYEQYF. For the CDR3, the DNA is TGTGCCAGCATCCCGGGGGGGGCGCTTAGGTACGAGCAGTACTTC.

This chain connects TRBV7-8 to TRBJ2-5; TRBD2 matches at 10 bases. CDR1 is SGHVS and CDR2 is FQNEAQ in the germline V gene. The CDR3 consists of 15 residues. With 5 bases clipped from V and 5 bases from J, the junction kept 8 bases outside the gene matches. The DNA of the CDR3 is TGTGCCAGCAGCCACCAGCGGGGGGGCCGGGAGACCCAGTACTTC. Amino acids: CASSHQRGGRETQYF. Complete variable domain (other parts from reference TRBV7-8 and TRBJ2-5): GAGVSQSPRYKVAKRGQDVALRCDPISGHVSLFWYQQALGQGPEFLTYFQNEAQLDKSGLPSDRFFAERPEGSVSTLKIQRTQQEDSAVYLCASSHQRGGRETQYFGPGTRLLVL.

This clone has a single count. The V call is TRBV7-2, the J call TRBJ1-4; D is unresolved. Germline lookup yields CDR1 SGHTA and CDR2 FQGNSA. Deletions cut 5 bases from V and 7 bases from J, with 14 bases between. The CDR3 loop spans 14 amino acids. The CDR3 is CASSPKRVGEKLFF. The CDR3 DNA reads as TGTGCCAGCAGCCCAAAGAGGGTGGGTGAAAAACTGTTTTTT.

The V call is TRBV6-5, the J call TRBJ2-7, with TRBD2 matching 7 bases. V shed 2 bases, J shed 6 bases, and the junction held 10 bases outside the gene matches. CDR3 length: 15 amino acids. Germline V gives CDR1 MNHEY, CDR2 SVGAGI. This CDR3 is CASSYLPSGRGEQYF. CDR3 sequence (DNA): TGTGCCAGCAGTTACCTTCCTAGCGGAAGGGGCGAGCAGTACTTC.

This chain uses TRBV27 with TRBJ1-2, with 7 bases lining up with TRBD1. CDR3 size: 15 residues. Trimming cost V 2 bases and J 3 bases; bases outside gene matches: 6. Per the germline V gene, CDR1 is MNHEY and CDR2 is SMNVEV (reference sequence). DNA of the CDR3: TGTGCCAGCAGTTTAGGGGGCAGGGGGTACTATGGCTACACCTTC. Translated, it gives CASSLGGRGYYGYTF.

The chain joins TRBV7-8 to TRBJ2-7; D remains unclear. The CDR3 is 11 amino acids. The V and J ends lost 5 bases and 2 bases respectively, with 4 bases between them. Germline lookup yields CDR1 SGHVS and CDR2 FQNEAQ. The CDR3 region has the DNA TGTGCCAGCAGCGAGACCTACGAGCAGTACTTC. It is translated as CASSETYEQYF. The complete variable domain, with remaining parts taken from reference TRBV7-8 and TRBJ2-7, reads GAGVSQSPRYKVAKRGQDVALRCDPISGHVSLFWYQQALGQGPEFLTYFQNEAQLDKSGLPSDRFFAERPEGSVSTLKIQRTQQEDSAVYLCASSETYEQYFGPGTRLTVT.

The gene calls are TRBV7-9 and TRBJ2-1, with 8 nucleotides matching TRBD2. The CDR3 runs 15 residues. With 5 bases clipped from V and 5 bases from J, the junction kept 8 bases outside the gene matches. CDR1 is SEHNR, CDR2 FQNEAQ, per germline (reference sequence). In DNA form, the CDR3 reads TGTGCCAGCAGCCCCGGGGAGCGGGGGCACAATGAGCAGTTCTTC. It specifies CASSPGERGHNEQFF.

The chain combines TRBV6-6 with TRBJ1-5; D might be TRBD1 (5 bases). Germline loops: CDR1 MNHNY, CDR2 SVGAGI (reference sequence). V gave up 10 bases and J gave up 6 bases, with 7 bases separating them. The CDR3 sequence is 10 residues long. CDR3 in DNA: TGTGCCATCGGGGGTCAGCCCCAGCATTTT. Its protein product is CAIGGQPQHF.

The chain combines TRBV5-8 with TRBJ2-7, with a weak D call TRBD1 (6 bases). Trimming shortened V by 4 bases and J by 0 bases, and 14 bases separated the two germline ends. Germline V CDR1 and CDR2: SGHTS, YDEGEE. The CDR3 loop spans 15 amino acids. CDR3 sequence: CASSPGTSSSYEQYF. CDR3 coding DNA: TGTGCCAGCAGCCCCGGGACATCGAGCTCCTACGAGCAGTACTTC.